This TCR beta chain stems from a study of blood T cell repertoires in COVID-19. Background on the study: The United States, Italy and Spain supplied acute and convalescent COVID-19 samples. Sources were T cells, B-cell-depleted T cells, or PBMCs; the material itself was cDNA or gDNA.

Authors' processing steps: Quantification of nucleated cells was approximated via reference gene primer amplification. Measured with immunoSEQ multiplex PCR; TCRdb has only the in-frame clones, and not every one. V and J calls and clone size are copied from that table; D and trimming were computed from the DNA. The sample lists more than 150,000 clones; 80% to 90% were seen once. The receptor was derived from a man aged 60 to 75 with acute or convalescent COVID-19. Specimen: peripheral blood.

The chain's CDR3 is CASSLSPSGAYNEQFF. In nucleotides, the CDR3 is TGTGCCAGCAGTTTATCGCCTAGCGGGGCTTACAATGAGCAGTTCTTC. The gene calls are TRBV27 and TRBJ2-1; 9 bases fit TRBD2. J gave up 4 bases and V 0 bases, and 4 bases lay outside the gene matches. Per the germline V gene, CDR1 is MNHEY and CDR2 is SMNVEV (reference sequence). The CDR3 extends over 16 amino acids.